This T cell receptor (beta chain) was recovered during a study of neurological immune-mediated disorders. The starting material, 2 million PBMCs stored at -80 C, gave rise to the unsorted libraries. This clonotype occurred many times. The antigen is unknown. Points from the study as a whole: The multiple sclerosis repertoire cluster had no association with any clinical or MRI feature.

cDNA was made by 5'RACE with 10-nucleotide random UMIs. One entry per CDR3 protein results from TCRdb running MiXCR on the 5' RACE reads. Of about 120,000 distinct CDR3 sequences listed, about 3.4% are singletons. The CDR3 length is 14 residues. Germline V CDR1 and CDR2: LNHNV, YYDKDF (reference sequence). V was cut by 4 bases and J by 6 bases, with 16 bases left in between. This TCR came from a woman aged 25 to 45 with multiple sclerosis. Source material: PBMCs. The chain couples TRBV15 to TRBJ2-7; maybe TRBD2 (5 bases). The chain's CDR3 is CATSKPPGGGEQYF. The CDR3 nucleotides read TGTGCCACCAGCAAGCCTCCAGGTGGAGGCGAGCAGTACTTC.